This passage covers 3 T cell receptor beta chains from one sample sequenced in a study of cytomegalovirus exposure and HLA in healthy donors. Primers: 60 Vbeta forward and 13 Jbeta reverse. The method was immunoSEQ multiplex PCR; TCRdb's version includes in-frame clones alone and lacks a portion of them. The sample holds around 140,000 clones, 80% seen once. Material: PBMCs. All receptors derive from a middle-aged man in good health and CMV-seronegative.

This clone appeared once. V gene TRBV6-5 combines with J gene TRBJ1-3, with 9 positions matching TRBD1. J was trimmed by 4 bases and V by 0 bases; bases with no gene match: 4. Germline CDR1 reads MNHEY; CDR2 reads SVGAGI. The CDR3 sequence is 16 residues long. DNA for the CDR3: TGTGCCAGCAGTTACTCTGGGACAGGGACAGGAAACACCATATATTTT. Amino acids: CASSYSGTGTGNTIYF.

This clone showed up just a few times. The chain uses TRBV28 and TRBJ2-7, with 8 nucleotides matching TRBD2. CDR3 size: 17 residues. Trimming took 3 bases from V and 2 from J; bases not matched to a gene: 12. Germline CDR1 is MDHEN and CDR2 is SYDVKM. CDR3 nucleotides: TGTGCCAGCAGTTTTGAAAACGGGGGGGCTCCTACCTACGAGCAGTACTTC. This codes for CASSFENGGAPTYEQYF.

The V call is TRBV6-4, the J call TRBJ2-5, with D possibly TRBD2 on 5 matching bases. Germline-derived CDR1 and CDR2 are MRHNA and SNTAGT. Trimming took 3 bases from V and 5 from J, leaving 10 bases between them. This CDR3 has 13 amino acids. DNA of the CDR3: TGTGCCAGCAGTGAAGTACGGGGTGAGACCCAGTACTTC. This translates into CASSEVRGETQYF.